This TCR beta chain was recovered during a study of shared clonotypes between healthy human individuals. CDR3 length: 19 residues. The germline gives CDR1 MNHEY, CDR2 SMNVEV (reference sequence). The V segment lost 6 bases and the J segment 2 bases; nucleotides outside the gene matches: 10. CD4+ cells underwent separation, giving CD45RA+ naive and CD45RA-negative memory subsets. Assay used: immunoSEQ multiplex PCR; TCRdb lists only in-frame clones, some missing. The data show some 1.4 million clones, with roughly 96% seen just once and roughly 1.1% held by the top ten. The chain is built from TRBV27 and TRBJ2-1, with TRBD2 matching 16 bases. The source material was naive CD4+ T cells sorted from blood. Sample subset: CD45RA+ positively selected. This receptor was obtained from a man between 25 and 39 years old in good health. CDR3 sequence (DNA): TGTGCCAGCAGCCTGCCGGGACTAGCGGGAGGGATACCCTACAATGAGCAGTTCTTC. It specifies CASSLPGLAGGIPYNEQFF.